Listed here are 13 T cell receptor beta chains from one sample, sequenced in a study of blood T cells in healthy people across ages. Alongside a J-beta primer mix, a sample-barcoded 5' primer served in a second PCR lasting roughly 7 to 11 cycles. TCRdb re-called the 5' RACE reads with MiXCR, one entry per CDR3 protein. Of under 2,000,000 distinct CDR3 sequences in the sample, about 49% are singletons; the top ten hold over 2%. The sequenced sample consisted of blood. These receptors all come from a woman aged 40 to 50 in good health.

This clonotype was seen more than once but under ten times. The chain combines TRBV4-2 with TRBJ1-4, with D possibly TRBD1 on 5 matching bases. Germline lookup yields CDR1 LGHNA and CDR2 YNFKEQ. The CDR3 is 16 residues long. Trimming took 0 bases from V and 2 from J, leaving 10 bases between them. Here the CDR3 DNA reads TGTGCCAGCAGCCAAGAGCCAGGGCAGACTAATGAAAAACTGTTTTTT. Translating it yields CASSQEPGQTNEKLFF.

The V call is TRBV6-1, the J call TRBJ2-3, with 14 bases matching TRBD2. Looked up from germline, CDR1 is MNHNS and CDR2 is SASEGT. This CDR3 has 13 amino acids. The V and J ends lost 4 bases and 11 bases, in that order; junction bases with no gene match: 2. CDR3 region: CASSVGTSGGQYF. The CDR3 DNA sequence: TGTGCCAGCAGTGTCGGGACTAGCGGGGGGCAGTATTTT.

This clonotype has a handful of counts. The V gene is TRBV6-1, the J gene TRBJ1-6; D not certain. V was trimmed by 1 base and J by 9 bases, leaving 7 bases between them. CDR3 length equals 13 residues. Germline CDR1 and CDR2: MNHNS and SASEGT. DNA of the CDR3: TGTGCCAGCAGTGAAGTGAACGGTTCACCCCTCCACTTT. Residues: CASSEVNGSPLHF.

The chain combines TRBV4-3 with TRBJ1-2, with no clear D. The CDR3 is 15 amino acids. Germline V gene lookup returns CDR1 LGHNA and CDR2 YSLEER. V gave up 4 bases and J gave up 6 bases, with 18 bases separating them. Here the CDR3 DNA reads TGCGCCAGCAGCCCCCACCGGGGAGCGGGGAATGGCTACACCTTC. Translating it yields CASSPHRGAGNGYTF.

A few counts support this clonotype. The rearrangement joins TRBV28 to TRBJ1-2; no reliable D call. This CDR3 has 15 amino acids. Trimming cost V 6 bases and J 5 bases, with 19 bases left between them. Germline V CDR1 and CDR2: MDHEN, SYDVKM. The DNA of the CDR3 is TGTGCCAGCAGCCTATCTAATGTGGGAGGTTATGGCTACACCTTC. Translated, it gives CASSLSNVGGYGYTF.

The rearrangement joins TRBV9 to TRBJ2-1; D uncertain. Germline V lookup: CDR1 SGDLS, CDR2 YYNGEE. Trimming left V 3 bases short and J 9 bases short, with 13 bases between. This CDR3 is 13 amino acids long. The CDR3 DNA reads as TGTGCCAGCAGCGGAGCTTATGTGGGTGAGCAGTTCTTC. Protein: CASSGAYVGEQFF.

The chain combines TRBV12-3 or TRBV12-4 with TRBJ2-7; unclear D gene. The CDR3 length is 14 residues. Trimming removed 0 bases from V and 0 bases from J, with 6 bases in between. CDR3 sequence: CASSLAVRSYEQYF. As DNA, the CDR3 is TGTGCCAGCAGTTTAGCGGTCCGCTCCTACGAGCAGTACTTC.

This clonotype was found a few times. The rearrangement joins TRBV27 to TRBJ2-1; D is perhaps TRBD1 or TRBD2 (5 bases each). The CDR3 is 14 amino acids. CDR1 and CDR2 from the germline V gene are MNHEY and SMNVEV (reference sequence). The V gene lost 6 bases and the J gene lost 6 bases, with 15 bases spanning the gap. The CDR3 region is CASSVMGTANEQFF. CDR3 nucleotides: TGTGCCAGCAGCGTAATGGGGACGGCCAATGAGCAGTTCTTC.

The CDR3 is CANFPPDSSPLHF. In DNA, the CDR3 is TGTGCCAACTTCCCACCGGATTCTTCACCCCTCCACTTT. The gene calls are TRBV27 and TRBJ1-6; D remains unclear. This CDR3 has 13 amino acids. Germline V CDR1 and CDR2: MNHEY, SMNVEV (reference sequence). V was trimmed by 10 bases and J by 9 bases, leaving 16 bases between them.

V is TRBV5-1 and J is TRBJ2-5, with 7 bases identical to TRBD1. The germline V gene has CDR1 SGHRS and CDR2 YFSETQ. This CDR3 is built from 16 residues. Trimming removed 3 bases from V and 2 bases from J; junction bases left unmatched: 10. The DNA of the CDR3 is TGCGCCAGCAGCTCGCTCACCGGGACAGCACAAGAGACCCAGTACTTC. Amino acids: CASSSLTGTAQETQYF.

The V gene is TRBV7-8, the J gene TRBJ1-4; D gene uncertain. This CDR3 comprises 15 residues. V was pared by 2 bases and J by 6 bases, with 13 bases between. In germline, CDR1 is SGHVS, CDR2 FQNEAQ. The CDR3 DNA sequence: TGTGCCAGCAGCTTAACGGGGAGAGTTTATGAAAAACTGTTTTTT. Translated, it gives CASSLTGRVYEKLFF.

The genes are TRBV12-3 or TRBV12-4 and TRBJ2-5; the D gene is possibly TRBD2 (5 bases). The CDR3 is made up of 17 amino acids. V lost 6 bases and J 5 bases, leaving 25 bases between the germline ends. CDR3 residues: CASSAAGGSHLGETQYF. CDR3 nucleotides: TGTGCCAGCAGCGCGGCAGGCGGGTCCCACTTGGGGGAGACCCAGTACTTC.

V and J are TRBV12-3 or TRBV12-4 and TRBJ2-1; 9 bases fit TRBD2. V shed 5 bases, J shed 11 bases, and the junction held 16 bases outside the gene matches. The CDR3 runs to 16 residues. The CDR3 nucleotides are TGTGCCAGCAGTGGGGGGTCAGCGGGGGGAACTCCCCAGCAGTTCTTC. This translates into CASSGGSAGGTPQQFF.